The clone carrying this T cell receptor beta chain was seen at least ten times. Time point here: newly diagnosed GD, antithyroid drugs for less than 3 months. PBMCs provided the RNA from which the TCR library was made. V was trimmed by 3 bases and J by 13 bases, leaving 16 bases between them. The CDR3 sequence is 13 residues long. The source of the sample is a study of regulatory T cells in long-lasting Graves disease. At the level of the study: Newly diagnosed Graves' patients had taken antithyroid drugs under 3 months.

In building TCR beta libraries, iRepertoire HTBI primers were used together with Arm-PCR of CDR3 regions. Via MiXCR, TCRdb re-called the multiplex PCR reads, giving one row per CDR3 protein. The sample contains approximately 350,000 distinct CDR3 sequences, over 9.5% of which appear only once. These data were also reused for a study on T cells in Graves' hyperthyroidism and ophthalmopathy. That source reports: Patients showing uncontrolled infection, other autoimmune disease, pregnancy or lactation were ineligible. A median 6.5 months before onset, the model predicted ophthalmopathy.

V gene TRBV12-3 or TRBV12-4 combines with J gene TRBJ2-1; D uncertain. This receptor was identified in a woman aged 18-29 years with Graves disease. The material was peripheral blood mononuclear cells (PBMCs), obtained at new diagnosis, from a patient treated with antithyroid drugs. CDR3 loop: CASSFGRMDGQFF. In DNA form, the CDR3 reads TGTGCCAGCAGTTTTGGGCGGATGGATGGTCAGTTCTTC.